The 16 T cell receptor beta chains given below trace back to one sample, sequenced in a study of OX40 agonist ivuxolimab in advanced cancers. The data were produced by immunoSEQ multiplex PCR, yet TCRdb's version contains in-frame clones alone and is incomplete. Of tens of thousands of clones in the sample, roughly 90% were seen once. This material consisted of CD4+ or CD8+ T cells sorted from blood, taken in a trial of the OX40 agonist ivuxolimab. Receptors were obtained from an adult with an advanced solid tumor such as melanoma, head and neck, liver or kidney cancer.

This clone is a singleton in its sample. The J gene is TRBJ2-7, the V gene TRBV18; D remains unclear. The CDR3 runs to 12 residues. The V end lost 6 bases, the J end lost 0 bases, and 6 bases lay between the germline ends. CDR1 is KGHSH and CDR2 is LQKENI in the germline V gene. The CDR3 bases are TGTGCCAGCTCTCCCAGCTCCTACGAGCAGTACTTC. Protein: CASSPSSYEQYF.

V and J are TRBV2 and TRBJ2-5, with D unresolved. This CDR3 comprises 14 residues. V was shortened by 4 bases and J by 0 bases, with 9 bases between the two germline ends. Germline-derived CDR1 and CDR2 are SNHLY and FYNNEI. This CDR3 is CASSGGQYQETQYF. The CDR3 DNA is TGTGCCAGCAGTGGGGGTCAGTACCAAGAGACCCAGTACTTC.

The chain is built from TRBV4-1 and TRBJ2-7; possibly TRBD1 for D (7 bases). Trimming left V 4 bases short and J 1 base short, with 20 bases between. The CDR3 extends over 17 amino acids. Per the germline V gene, CDR1 is MGHRA and CDR2 is YSYEKL. CDR3 in amino acids: CASSPRRRGLESYEQYF. The CDR3 nucleotides are TGCGCCAGCAGCCCCCGAAGGAGGGGGCTGGAGTCCTACGAGCAGTACTTC.

V gene TRBV7-2 combines with J gene TRBJ2-7; D possibly corresponds to TRBD2 (6 bases). V lost 8 bases to trimming and J lost 2 bases, with 31 bases between them. CDR1 and CDR2 (germline): SGHTA, FQGNSA. CDR3 length equals 19 residues. CDR3 in DNA: TGTGCCAGCGCTTTGGGCCATGGAGGGAGGAGGGCCCTCACCTACGAGCAGTACTTC. It translates to CASALGHGGRRALTYEQYF.

This clone was seen a handful of times. The chain employs TRBV6-5 and TRBJ2-1, with 9 positions matching TRBD2. CDR3 length: 15 amino acids. With V trimmed by 0 bases and J by 8 bases, 5 bases remained unmatched. From germline, CDR1 is MNHEY and CDR2 SVGAGI. CDR3 in DNA: TGTGCCAGCAGTTACTCTAGCGGGAGTTGGGATGAGCAGTTCTTC. As protein: CASSYSSGSWDEQFF.

This clone showed up just a few times. The rearrangement links TRBV19 to TRBJ2-7; D possibly corresponds to TRBD1 (6 bases). V was clipped by 4 bases and J by 5 bases, with 12 bases between them. There are 13 residues in the CDR3. Germline lookup yields CDR1 LNHDA and CDR2 SQIVND (reference sequence). CDR3 amino acids: CASSTIRGHEQYF. The CDR3 bases are TGTGCCAGTAGTACGATCAGGGGCCACGAGCAGTACTTC.

The V call is TRBV19, the J call TRBJ1-1, with D unclear. Trimming shortened V by 1 base and J by 0 bases, and 9 bases separated the two germline ends. In germline, CDR1 is LNHDA, CDR2 SQIVND (reference sequence). This CDR3 is 15 amino acids long. CDR3 in DNA: TGTGCCAGTAGTATAGGCCGACGGATGAACACTGAAGCTTTCTTT. Amino acid sequence: CASSIGRRMNTEAFF.

The V call is TRBV4-1, the J call TRBJ2-4; D is possibly TRBD2 (5 bases). Germline CDR1 and CDR2: MGHRA and YSYEKL. Trimming pared 4 bases from V and 3 bases from J, leaving 10 bases between. The CDR3 extends over 14 amino acids. CDR3 coding DNA: TGCGCCAGCAGCCTGGACGGGGACAAAAACATTCAGTACTTC. It codes for CASSLDGDKNIQYF.

This chain links TRBV6-5 with TRBJ1-4; D is ambiguous. Germline CDR1 reads MNHEY; CDR2 reads SVGAGI. The length of the CDR3 is 12 residues. V was trimmed by 4 bases and J by 12 bases, leaving 12 bases between them. As DNA, the CDR3 is TGTGCCAGCAGTTCCCCTACAGAGGAACTGTTTTTT. Translation gives CASSSPTEELFF.

This chain links TRBV2 with TRBJ2-7; D is unclear. The germline V gene has CDR1 SNHLY and CDR2 FYNNEI. Trimming took off 2 bases at V and 3 bases at J, with 2 bases between the two ends. This CDR3 comprises 11 residues. CDR3 loop: CASSEFYEQYF. The CDR3 DNA reads TGTGCCAGCAGTGAATTCTACGAGCAGTACTTC. The variable domain in full, completed from reference TRBV2 and TRBJ2-7, reads EPEVTQTPSHQVTQMGQEVILRCVPISNHLYFYWYRQILGQKVEFLVSFYNNEISEKSEIFDDQFSVERPDGSNFTLKIRSTKLEDSAMYFCASSEFYEQYFGPGTRLTVT.

This clone came up a few times. The chain joins TRBV2 to TRBJ2-7, with TRBD1 matching 8 bases. The CDR3 sequence is 12 residues long. The germline CDR1 and CDR2 sequences are SNHLY and FYNNEI. The J segment lost 7 bases and the V segment lost 6 bases, leaving 5 bases of the junction unmatched. The CDR3 bases are TGTGCCAGCAGAACGGACAGGGCGGAGCAGTACTTC. It codes for CASRTDRAEQYF.

V usage is TRBV2 and J usage is TRBJ1-5, with 7 bases aligning to TRBD1. Germline-derived CDR1 and CDR2 are SNHLY and FYNNEI. V dropped 4 bases and J dropped 9; count of bases not matched to a gene: 9. There are 14 residues in the CDR3. In nucleotides, the CDR3 is TGTGCCAGCAGTGGAGCAGACAGGGATTGGCCCCAGCATTTT. Amino acid sequence: CASSGADRDWPQHF.

A few counts support this clone. The chain combines TRBV5-6 with TRBJ2-1; perhaps TRBD2 as D (6 bases). With 7 bases removed from V and 8 bases from J, the gap between germline ends came to 10 bases. CDR1 and CDR2 from the germline V gene are SGHDT and YYEEEE. This CDR3 region has 11 residues. The CDR3 region has the DNA TGTGCCAGCTCAGCGGGTGATGAGCAGTTCTTC. Translation: CASSAGDEQFF.

This clone has only one observation. The V and J genes are TRBV5-5 and TRBJ2-7; 9 bases agree with TRBD1. The CDR3 sequence is 16 residues long. The germline V gene encodes CDR1 SGHKS and CDR2 YYEKEE (reference sequence). V shed 0 bases and J 3 bases; nucleotides not matched to a gene: 7. CDR3 DNA: TGTGCCAGCAGCTTGGTTTATGGGACAGGGAACTACGAGCAGTACTTC. Amino acids: CASSLVYGTGNYEQYF.

The chain links TRBV2 to TRBJ1-1; D perhaps matches TRBD1 (5 bases). Germline assignment: CDR1 SNHLY and CDR2 FYNNEI. The CDR3 length is 14 residues. V was cut by 4 bases and J by 4 bases, with 13 bases left in between. Written as DNA, the CDR3 is TGTGCCAGCAGTGTAGTGGGGGGTGGCACTGAAGCTTTCTTT. Its translation is CASSVVGGGTEAFF.

This sequence joins TRBV2 and TRBJ2-1, with 8 nucleotides matching TRBD2. The germline V gene has CDR1 SNHLY and CDR2 FYNNEI. The CDR3 is made up of 15 amino acids. V dropped 8 bases and J dropped 0; count of bases not matched to a gene: 6. The CDR3 protein is CASGASGSSYNEQFF. The CDR3 DNA reads as TGTGCCAGCGGAGCCAGCGGGAGCTCCTACAATGAGCAGTTCTTC.